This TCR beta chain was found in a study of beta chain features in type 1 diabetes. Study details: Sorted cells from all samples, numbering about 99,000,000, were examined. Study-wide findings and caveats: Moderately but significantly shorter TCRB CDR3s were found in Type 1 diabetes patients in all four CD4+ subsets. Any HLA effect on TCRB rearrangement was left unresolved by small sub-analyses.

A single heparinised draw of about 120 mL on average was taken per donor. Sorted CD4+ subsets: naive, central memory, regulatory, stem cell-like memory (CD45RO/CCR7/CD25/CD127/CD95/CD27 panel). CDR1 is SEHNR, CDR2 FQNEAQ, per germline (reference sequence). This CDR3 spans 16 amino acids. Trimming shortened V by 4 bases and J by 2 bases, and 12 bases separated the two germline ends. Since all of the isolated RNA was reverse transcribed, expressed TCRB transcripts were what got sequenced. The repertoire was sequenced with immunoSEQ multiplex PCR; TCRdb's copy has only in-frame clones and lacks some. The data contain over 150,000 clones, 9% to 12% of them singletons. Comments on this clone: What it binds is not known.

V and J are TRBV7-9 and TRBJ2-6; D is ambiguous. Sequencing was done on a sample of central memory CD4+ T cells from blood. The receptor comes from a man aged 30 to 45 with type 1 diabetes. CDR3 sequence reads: CASSYTSGTGANVLTF. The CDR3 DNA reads TGTGCCAGCAGCTACACGTCAGGAACTGGGGCCAACGTCCTGACTTTC. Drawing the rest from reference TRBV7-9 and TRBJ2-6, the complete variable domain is DTGVSQNPRHKITKRGQNVTFRCDPISEHNRLYWYRQTLGQGPEFLTYFQNEAQLEKSRLLSDRFSAERPKGSFSTLEIQRTEQGDSAMYLCASSYTSGTGANVLTFGAGSRLTVL.